Shown below are 29 T cell receptor beta chains from a single sample sequenced in a study of cytomegalovirus exposure and HLA in healthy donors. A multiplex PCR was run with 60 Vbeta primers and 13 Jbeta primers. Sequencing used immunoSEQ multiplex PCR; TCRdb keeps in-frame clones, though not all of them. The sample records 150,000 to 200,000 clones, around nine tenths being singletons. What was sequenced was PBMCs. The receptors stem from a woman aged 30 to 39 in good health and CMV-seronegative.

V is TRBV5-1 and J is TRBJ2-2; D is uncertain. Per germline, CDR1 SGHRS and CDR2 YFSETQ. Trimming took 9 bases from V and 5 from J, leaving 20 bases between them. The CDR3 loop spans 15 amino acids. In DNA, the CDR3 is TGCGCCACCTACCCTTCCCCTTCTGAGACCGGGGAGCTGTTTTTT. It is translated as CATYPSPSETGELFF. Filled out from reference TRBV5-1 and TRBJ2-2, the complete variable domain reads KAGVTQTPRYLIKTRGQQVTLSCSPISGHRSVSWYQQTPGQGLQFLFEYFSETQRNKGNFPGRFSGRQFSNSRSEMNVSTLELGDSALYLCATYPSPSETGELFFGEGSRLTVL.

The chain employs TRBV30 and TRBJ2-7; 7 bases line up with TRBD1. The germline V gene has CDR1 GTSNPN and CDR2 SVGIG (reference sequence). V was pared by 4 bases and J by 10 bases, with 7 bases of the junction left unmatched. There are 11 residues in the CDR3. The CDR3 DNA is TGTGCCTGGACCCTGGGACAGCACCAGTACTTC. Protein: CAWTLGQHQYF.

This chain connects TRBV6-5 to TRBJ2-7; D perhaps matches TRBD2 (5 bases). The V end lost 2 bases, the J end lost 1 base, and 15 bases lay between the germline ends. CDR3 length equals 16 residues. Germline CDR1 is MNHEY and CDR2 is SVGAGI. Here the CDR3 reads CASSYRGGAKSYEQYF. The CDR3, as DNA: TGTGCCAGCAGTTACCGAGGAGGAGCCAAGTCCTACGAGCAGTACTTC.

The gene calls are TRBV7-9 and TRBJ1-1; the match to TRBD1 covers 8 bases. CDR3 length equals 14 residues. Looked up from germline, CDR1 is SEHNR and CDR2 is FQNEAQ (reference sequence). Germline trimming cut 5 bases from V and 7 bases from J; bases unmatched to any gene: 9. The CDR3 nucleotides are TGTGCCAGCAGCCCCCGATCTACAGGGGGTGAAGCTTTCTTT. As protein: CASSPRSTGGEAFF.

The chain recombines TRBV7-9 with TRBJ2-1; no reliable D call. Germline V gene lookup returns CDR1 SEHNR and CDR2 FQNEAQ (reference sequence). The CDR3 consists of 16 residues. Trimming shortened V by 5 bases and J by 0 bases, and 14 bases separated the two germline ends. The DNA for the CDR3 is TGTGCCAGCAGCCCCGGTGTCTTGAGCTCCTACAATGAGCAGTTCTTC. Translation: CASSPGVLSSYNEQFF. The variable domain in full, completed from reference TRBV7-9 and TRBJ2-1, reads DTGVSQNPRHKITKRGQNVTFRCDPISEHNRLYWYRQTLGQGPEFLTYFQNEAQLEKSRLLSDRFSAERPKGSFSTLEIQRTEQGDSAMYLCASSPGVLSSYNEQFFGPGTRLTVL.

This clone was picked up one time. The rearrangement links TRBV25-1 to TRBJ1-2, with D possibly being TRBD1 (5 bases). CDR3 length equals 13 residues. CDR1 and CDR2 (germline): MGHDK, SYGVNS. The germline V and J ends were trimmed by 6 bases and 8 bases, with 16 bases remaining between them. CDR3 nucleotide sequence: TGTGCCAGCAGAGGGGAGGCACTCCGGGGCTACACCTTC. It is translated as CASRGEALRGYTF.

This clone occurred once. The gene calls are TRBV7-9 and TRBJ1-2; D not resolved. The CDR3 contains 15 residues. Per the germline V gene, CDR1 is SEHNR and CDR2 is FQNEAQ (reference sequence). V lost 0 bases and J 0 bases, leaving 8 bases between the germline ends. The CDR3 DNA reads as TGTGCCAGCAGCTTAGCTTTGGGAGCTAACTATGGCTACACCTTC. This gives the protein CASSLALGANYGYTF.

This chain links TRBV7-3 with TRBJ2-7; D possibly corresponds to TRBD2 (5 bases). This CDR3 comprises 16 residues. In germline, CDR1 is SGHTA, CDR2 FQGTGA. With 5 bases removed from V and 6 bases from J, the gap between germline ends came to 23 bases. CDR3 DNA sequence: TGTGCCAGCAGCCCCCTGGCTAGCCTCGTCATCTCCGAGCAGTACTTC. It specifies CASSPLASLVISEQYF. Combining the CDR3 with reference TRBV7-3 and TRBJ2-7 gives the whole variable domain GAGVSQTPSNKVTEKGKYVELRCDPISGHTALYWYRQSLGQGPEFLIYFQGTGAADDSGLPNDRFFAVRPEGSVSTLKIQRTERGDSAVYLCASSPLASLVISEQYFGPGTRLTVT.

The J gene is TRBJ2-3, the V gene TRBV7-3; maybe TRBD2 (6 bases). This CDR3 is built from 16 residues. The germline V and J ends were trimmed by 5 bases and 0 bases, with 15 bases remaining between them. CDR1 and CDR2 from the germline V gene are SGHTA and FQGTGA. CDR3 amino acids: CASSLGGPTSTDTQYF. In DNA, the CDR3 is TGTGCCAGCAGCCTCGGAGGGCCTACGAGCACAGATACGCAGTATTTT. Combining the CDR3 with reference TRBV7-3 and TRBJ2-3 gives the whole variable domain GAGVSQTPSNKVTEKGKYVELRCDPISGHTALYWYRQSLGQGPEFLIYFQGTGAADDSGLPNDRFFAVRPEGSVSTLKIQRTERGDSAVYLCASSLGGPTSTDTQYFGPGTRLTVL.

This chain connects TRBV19 to TRBJ1-1; TRBD1 is a possible D gene (5 bases). Per germline, CDR1 LNHDA and CDR2 SQIVND (reference sequence). The V and J ends lost 1 base and 4 bases respectively, with 19 bases between them. This CDR3 is 17 amino acids long. Written as DNA, the CDR3 is TGTGCCAGTAGTATAGGAGGCGGGGCTCGCGGGACCACTGAAGCTTTCTTT. It yields the protein CASSIGGGARGTTEAFF. Full variable domain (outside the CDR3, taken from reference TRBV19 and TRBJ1-1): DGGITQSPKYLFRKEGQNVTLSCEQNLNHDAMYWYRQDPGQGLRLIYYSQIVNDFQKGDIAEGYSVSREKKESFPLTVTSAQKNPTAFYLCASSIGGGARGTTEAFFGQGTRLTVV.

V usage is TRBV14 and J usage is TRBJ2-3; tentative D call: TRBD2 (5 bases). CDR3 length: 14 amino acids. Germline CDR1 reads SGHDN; CDR2 reads FVKESK. V was trimmed by 4 bases and J by 5 bases, leaving 13 bases between them. The CDR3 sequence: CASSPWPREDTQYF. The CDR3 nucleotides read TGTGCCAGCAGCCCCTGGCCCCGGGAAGATACGCAGTATTTT.

This chain joins TRBV5-1 and TRBJ1-1; 7 bases align to TRBD1. V lost 0 bases to trimming and J lost 7 bases; unmatched junction nucleotides: 15. Per germline, CDR1 SGHRS and CDR2 YFSETQ. The CDR3 runs 17 residues. The CDR3 sequence: CASSLARDSGFGGEAFF. The CDR3 DNA is TGCGCCAGCAGCTTGGCCAGGGACAGCGGATTCGGGGGTGAAGCTTTCTTT.

This chain uses TRBV29-1 with TRBJ2-7; TRBD1 agrees at 9 bases. Unmatched junction bases numbered 3, after V lost 3 bases and J lost 3 bases. There are 13 residues in the CDR3. Germline V CDR1 and CDR2: SQVTM, ANQGSEA. The DNA of the CDR3 is TGCAGCGTTGAGAGACAGGGGGGCTACGAGCAGTACTTC. Its protein product is CSVERQGGYEQYF.

This rearrangement joins TRBV10-1 to TRBJ1-1; tentatively, D is TRBD1 (6 bases). V was clipped by 5 bases and J by 4 bases, with 11 bases between them. CDR3 length: 13 residues. Germline CDR1 and CDR2: WNHNN and SYGVQD (reference sequence). Here the CDR3 DNA reads TGCGCCAGCAGTACCGGACAGACCACTGAAGCTTTCTTT. This sequence encodes CASSTGQTTEAFF.

The chain employs TRBV10-3 and TRBJ1-6, with TRBD1 as a possible D gene (5 bases). The germline gives CDR1 ENHRY, CDR2 SYGVKD. The CDR3 length is 17 residues. The ends were cut back, 3 bases at V and 9 bases at J, with 21 bases in the middle. CDR3: CAISDSPGQGLGSPLHF. Written as DNA, the CDR3 is TGTGCCATCAGTGATTCCCCCGGGCAGGGTTTGGGTTCACCCCTCCACTTT.

V usage is TRBV29-1 and J usage is TRBJ2-5, with 8 bases lining up with TRBD2. This CDR3 has 14 amino acids. Germline lookup yields CDR1 SQVTM and CDR2 ANQGSEA. With V trimmed by 6 bases and J by 1 base, 7 bases remained unmatched. CDR3 coding DNA: TGCAGCGTCGCACGGGGGGGAGGCCAAGAGACCCAGTACTTC. Residues: CSVARGGGQETQYF.

Points on this clone: One end of the junction is discordant with germline, which a read error may explain. The chain has TRBV15 and TRBJ1-4; TRBD1 is a possible D gene (6 bases). The CDR3 is 16 residues long. The germline V gene encodes CDR1 LNHNV and CDR2 YYDKDF (reference sequence). The CDR3 DNA reads as TGTGCCACCAGCAGAGTGGGAGGGACAACTAATGAAATACTGTTTTTT. Translation: CATSRVGGTTNEILFF.

About this clone itself: The CDR3 does not close with the conserved phenylalanine or tryptophan, likely indicating a read error. This chain links TRBV29-1 with TRBJ2-7; TRBD1 matches 7 bases. Per germline, CDR1 SQVTM and CDR2 ANQGSEA. The CDR3 extends over 14 amino acids. CDR3 sequence reads: CSVEGDSTFYEQYS. CDR3 coding DNA: TGCAGCGTAGAAGGGGACAGTACATTCTACGAGCAGTACTCC.

The chain joins TRBV4-1 to TRBJ2-7, with 12 positions matching TRBD2. There are 20 residues in the CDR3. Germline V CDR1 and CDR2: MGHRA, YSYEKL. Trimming took 4 bases from V and 6 from J; bases not matched to a gene: 22. The CDR3 loop is CASSPMGASGRAAPFREQYF. The CDR3 nucleotides read TGCGCCAGCAGCCCAATGGGTGCTAGCGGGAGGGCCGCTCCTTTTCGCGAGCAGTACTTC.

The chain is built from TRBV5-1 and TRBJ2-1; 7 bases are shared with TRBD2. The CDR3 loop spans 17 amino acids. Germline assignment: CDR1 SGHRS and CDR2 YFSETQ. Trimming removed 4 bases from V and 0 bases from J; junction bases left unmatched: 10. The CDR3 loop is CASSALGGGVSYNEQFF. Written as DNA, the CDR3 is TGCGCCAGCAGCGCCCTGGGGGGGGGTGTCTCCTACAATGAGCAGTTCTTC.

The chain combines TRBV5-4 with TRBJ1-6, with TRBD1 as a possible D gene (5 bases). The germline V and J ends were trimmed by 1 base and 9 bases, with 11 bases remaining between them. Germline loops: CDR1 SGHNT, CDR2 YYREEE (reference sequence). The CDR3 runs to 14 residues. CDR3 residues: CASSLQGRGSPLHF. The CDR3 nucleotides are TGTGCCAGCAGCTTGCAGGGCCGAGGTTCACCCCTCCACTTT.

This clone was observed a single time. The chain links TRBV9 to TRBJ2-7; 7 bases fit TRBD1. CDR3 length equals 16 residues. With 3 bases clipped from V and 3 bases from J, the junction kept 12 bases outside the gene matches. Germline loops: CDR1 SGDLS, CDR2 YYNGEE. CDR3 residues: CASSATELGTVYEQYF. The CDR3 region has the DNA TGTGCCAGCAGCGCAACGGAGTTGGGGACAGTCTACGAGCAGTACTTC.

The gene calls are TRBV28 and TRBJ2-7, with 8 nucleotides matching TRBD2. Germline V gene sequence: CDR1 MDHEN, CDR2 SYDVKM. V gave up 6 bases and J gave up 0 bases; unmatched junction bases: 4. This CDR3 region has 14 residues. The CDR3 sequence: CASSRGGLSYEQYF. The DNA for the CDR3 is TGTGCCAGCAGCCGGGGGGGCCTCTCCTACGAGCAGTACTTC.

This clone was seen just once. The chain joins TRBV28 to TRBJ2-1; 12 bases align to TRBD2. The length of the CDR3 is 18 residues. V gave up 5 bases and J gave up 0 bases; unmatched junction bases: 8. Germline V gene data show CDR1 as MDHEN and CDR2 as SYDVKM. CDR3 in amino acids: CASSRTSGVRSSYNEQFF. DNA for the CDR3: TGTGCCAGCAGTCGGACTAGCGGGGTTCGAAGCTCCTACAATGAGCAGTTCTTC. The entire variable domain, with the rest obtained from reference TRBV28 and TRBJ2-1, is as follows: DVKVTQSSRYLVKRTGEKVFLECVQDMDHENMFWYRQDPGLGLRLIYFSYDVKMKEKGDIPEGYSVSREKKERFSLILESASTNQTSMYLCASSRTSGVRSSYNEQFFGPGTRLTVL.

The chain employs TRBV10-3 and TRBJ1-2; the D is unclear. Trimming left V 10 bases short and J 4 bases short, with 10 bases between. The germline V gene encodes CDR1 ENHRY and CDR2 SYGVKD. This CDR3 is 11 amino acids long. The CDR3 loop reads CATAGSYGYTF. Here the CDR3 DNA reads TGTGCCACCGCCGGGAGCTATGGCTACACCTTC.

In its sample, this clone is medium-sized. The chain combines TRBV6-6 with TRBJ1-3; 7 positions agree with TRBD1. CDR1 is MNHNY and CDR2 is SVGAGI in the germline V gene (reference sequence). The V gene end was trimmed by 8 bases and the J gene end by 0 bases; junction bases not matched to a gene: 1. The CDR3 loop spans 13 amino acids. The CDR3 DNA follows: TGTGCCAGCCGGGACAGCTCTGGAAACACCATATATTTT. Translation gives CASRDSSGNTIYF.

The chain has TRBV9 and TRBJ2-1, with 13 nucleotides matching TRBD2. V was clipped by 0 bases and J by 10 bases; unmatched bases: 7. Germline CDR1 reads SGDLS; CDR2 reads YYNGEE. The CDR3 sequence is 16 residues long. DNA of the CDR3: TGTGCCAGCAGCGTAGGGACTAGCGGGGGTTTCGGGGAGCAGTTCTTC. Its protein product is CASSVGTSGGFGEQFF.

The V call is TRBV11-3, the J call TRBJ2-3; no clear D. V was clipped by 0 bases and J by 6 bases, with 7 bases between them. Germline-derived CDR1 and CDR2 are SGHNT and YENEEA. CDR3 size: 13 residues. The CDR3 region is CASSLDQVDTQYF. For the CDR3, the DNA is TGTGCCAGCAGCTTAGACCAGGTCGATACGCAGTATTTT.

The chain couples TRBV19 to TRBJ2-3, with unresolved D. CDR1 LNHDA and CDR2 SQIVND come from the germline V gene (reference sequence). Trimming pared 1 base from V and 6 bases from J, leaving 8 bases between. The CDR3 length is 13 residues. In DNA form, the CDR3 reads TGTGCCAGTAGTATAGGAAAACAGGATACGCAGTATTTT. It specifies CASSIGKQDTQYF. Complete variable domain (other parts from reference TRBV19 and TRBJ2-3): DGGITQSPKYLFRKEGQNVTLSCEQNLNHDAMYWYRQDPGQGLRLIYYSQIVNDFQKGDIAEGYSVSREKKESFPLTVTSAQKNPTAFYLCASSIGKQDTQYFGPGTRLTVL.